Listed below are T cell receptor beta chains from one sample, sequenced in a study of human T cells and chemical hapten exposure. TCRdb itself ran the RACE reads through MiXCR, one entry per CDR3 protein. This sample yields approximately 50,000 distinct CDR3 sequences, of which 9.5% to 10% are seen a single time; approximately 9.6% belongs to the top ten. The specimen comprised whole blood, sampled in connection with sensitization to the hapten diphenylcyclopropenone (DPC). The receptor source for this set is a woman between 25 and 40 years old with alopecia areata. Some clones in this sample may be carry-over from other donors' samples. Both conserved end residues are part of each CDR3. D genes are given only for firm matches. For some rows the clone size is stated as once, few or many, or as a class when expanded; others skip it.

>TRBJ1-5|-|-|TRBV5-5
TGTGCCAGCAGCCCTTTTGAGGACAATCAGCCCCAGCATTTT
CASSPFEDNQPQHF
>TRBJ2-7|TRBD1|few|TRBV20-1
TGCAGTGCAAATGACAGGGAAACTAAGAGTCGCGGCGAGCAGTACTTC
CSANDRETKSRGEQYF
>TRBJ1-1|-|many|TRBV11-2
TGTGCCAGCAGCTCCTCCCGGCCGAAGAACACTGAAGCTTTCTTT
CASSSSRPKNTEAFF
>TRBJ1-1|-|many|TRBV25-1
TGTGCCAGCAGTGATGGACAGCCGCACACTGAAGCTTTCTTT
CASSDGQPHTEAFF
>TRBJ2-7|TRBD2|few|TRBV7-2
TGTGCCAGCAGCTTAGACGGGGGGGCGAGCCGCGAGCAGTACTTC
CASSLDGGASREQYF
>TRBJ1-2|-|many|TRBV27
TGTGCCAGCTCGAGTGGGGGTACGTCTTTTGGCTACACCTTC
CASSSGGTSFGYTF
>TRBJ1-1|-|few|TRBV12-3/TRBV12-4
TGTGCCAGCAGTTTCCGAACGGGGGGGGGTGAAGCTTTCTTT
CASSFRTGGGEAFF
>TRBJ1-5|-|many|TRBV6-6
TGTGCCAGCAGTTACCCCGGACTCAATAGCAATCAGCCCCAGCATTTT
CASSYPGLNSNQPQHF
>TRBJ2-7|TRBD2|few|TRBV12-3/TRBV12-4
TGTGCCAGCAGGCAGAGCGGGGGCTCCTACGAGCAGTACTTC
CASRQSGGSYEQYF
>TRBJ2-7|-|many|TRBV6-2/TRBV6-3
TGTGCCAGCAACGAGGGGCTCGACGAGCAGTACTTC
CASNEGLDEQYF
>TRBJ2-7|TRBD2|few|TRBV20-1
TGCAGTGCTAGAGGCCCCCCCCCTAGCGGGGGTTCCTACGAGCAGTACTTC
CSARGPPPSGGSYEQYF
>TRBJ1-4|-|few|TRBV18
TGTGCCAGCTCACAGGGACTTGGTGAAAAACTGTTTTTT
CASSQGLGEKLFF
>TRBJ2-7|-|-|TRBV11-1
TGTGCCAGCAGCTCTGAGCTCTACGAGCAGTCCTTC
CASSSELYEQSF
>TRBJ2-7|-|few|TRBV27
TGTGCCAGCAGTTTAACGTCCCTAGCGTCCTACGAGCAGTACTTC
CASSLTSLASYEQYF
>TRBJ2-1|-|-|TRBV7-2
TGTGCCAGCAGCTTTCTTTTGACTAGGTCAACCTACAATGAGCAGTTCTTC
CASSFLLTRSTYNEQFF
>TRBJ2-1|-|-|TRBV5-1
TGCGCCAGCAGCTTGTCCTTCGCGGGGTTGAGCTCCTACAATGAGCAGTTCTTC
CASSLSFAGLSSYNEQFF
>TRBJ2-7|-|many|TRBV5-1
TGCGCCAGCAGCAGAACCAAGGACAGTCGCCTTGCCTACGAGCAGTACTTC
CASSRTKDSRLAYEQYF
>TRBJ1-6|-|few|TRBV18
TGTGCCAGCTCACCCCGACCCAGAAATTCACCCCTCCACTTT
CASSPRPRNSPLHF
>TRBJ1-2|TRBD1|-|TRBV12-3/TRBV12-4
TGTGCCAGCAGTGCCGGACTACAGGGGGCTAGATATGGCTACACCTTC
CASSAGLQGARYGYTF
>TRBJ2-3|TRBD2|many|TRBV6-6
TGTGCCAGCGCTGGCGGGGGATCTGCAGATACGCAGTATTTT
CASAGGGSADTQYF
>TRBJ1-1|-|few|TRBV28
TGTGCCAGCAGGCTGCCCGGGCAGCTCGAAGCTTTCTTT
CASRLPGQLEAFF
>TRBJ2-7|-|-|TRBV12-3/TRBV12-4
TGTGCCAGCAGTTGCAGGGACGAGCAGTACTTC
CASSCRDEQYF
>TRBJ1-2|-|many|TRBV11-2
TGTGCCAGCAGCAGTAACTATGGCTACACCTTC
CASSSNYGYTF
>TRBJ1-1|-|few|TRBV12-5
TGTGCTAGTGGTTTGGACGATTTCACTGAAGCTTTCTTT
CASGLDDFTEAFF
>TRBJ2-3|TRBD2|few|TRBV5-5
TGTGCCAGCAGCCCGACTAGCGGGGTAGGCCGGGGCACAGATACGCAGTATTTT
CASSPTSGVGRGTDTQYF
>TRBJ2-2|-|few|TRBV7-9
TGTGCCAGCAGCTTAGCGCGCACTATGAACACCGGGGAGCTGTTTTTT
CASSLARTMNTGELFF
>TRBJ2-1|TRBD2|few|TRBV7-2
TGTGCCAGCCGCGACAGCGGGGGGGCCTCCTACAATGAGCAGTTCTTC
CASRDSGGASYNEQFF
>TRBJ1-1|TRBD1|few|TRBV10-2
TGCGCCAGCTGGGGGACAGGGGACGTCATGAACACTGAAGCTTTCTTT
CASWGTGDVMNTEAFF
>TRBJ2-7|-|few|TRBV19
TGTGCCAGTAGTATGGGGGGAACAGGCACCTACGAGCAGTACTTC
CASSMGGTGTYEQYF
>TRBJ1-5|TRBD1|-|TRBV28
TGTGCCAGCAGTTTCGGACAGGGTGTCAGCAATCAGCCCCAGCATTTT
CASSFGQGVSNQPQHF
>TRBJ2-3|-|-|TRBV25-1
TGTGCCAGCAGTGAATATATTCTGGGTGGCACAGATACGCAGTATTTT
CASSEYILGGTDTQYF
>TRBJ2-3|-|many|TRBV28
TGTGCCAGCAGATTCAACACCGGGAGCCTCGGGGATACGCAGTATTTT
CASRFNTGSLGDTQYF
>TRBJ1-2|-|-|TRBV13
TGTGCCAGCAGCTTAAAGGGGGAAGGGGGCTACACCTTC
CASSLKGEGGYTF
>TRBJ1-2|-|many|TRBV2
TGTGCCAGCAGTCGGCGACAGACTAACTATGGCTACACCTTC
CASSRRQTNYGYTF
>TRBJ2-7|-|few|TRBV3-1
TGTGCCAGCAGCCAAGCGGGGGAGCGGCACGAGCAGTACTTC
CASSQAGERHEQYF
>TRBJ1-1|-|few|TRBV12-3/TRBV12-4
TGTGCCAGCAGTTTGTCGGCAATTGAAGCTTTCTTT
CASSLSAIEAFF
>TRBJ2-2|TRBD1|-|TRBV29-1
TGCAGCGTTGAAGGGACAGGGGAAGGCGGGGAGCTGTTTTTT
CSVEGTGEGGELFF
>TRBJ1-1|-|medium-sized|TRBV28
TGTGCCAGCAGTTTAGAAAGGGTTTACACTGAAGCTTTCTTT
CASSLERVYTEAFF
>TRBJ2-1|-|few|TRBV7-9
TGTGCCAGCAGCCCGGGTACCAACAATGAGCAGTTCTTC
CASSPGTNNEQFF
>TRBJ2-7|TRBD1|few|TRBV5-1
TGCGCCAGCAGGCTAGGACAGGGGGCGCGGGAGCAGTACTTC
CASRLGQGAREQYF
>TRBJ1-5|TRBD1|-|TRBV6-2/TRBV6-3
TGTGCCAGCAGTTACTCGAGTCCGCACACAGGGGGCTTTGATCAGCCCCAGCATTTT
CASSYSSPHTGGFDQPQHF
>TRBJ2-7|-|few|TRBV11-2
TGTGCCAGCAGCTTAGGATCACATTCCTACGAGCAGTACTTC
CASSLGSHSYEQYF
>TRBJ2-4|-|few|TRBV7-2
TGTGCCAGCAGCTTAGCGGCCGACAAAGCCAAAAACATTCAGTACTTC
CASSLAADKAKNIQYF
>TRBJ2-1|-|few|TRBV27
TGTGCCAGCAGTTATACGAACAATGAGCAGTTCTTC
CASSYTNNEQFF
>TRBJ1-5|-|-|TRBV5-6
TGTGCCAGCAGCATACAAAGTGGCGGTCAGCCCCAGCATTTT
CASSIQSGGQPQHF
>TRBJ2-7|-|few|TRBV28
TGTGCCAGCAGTCGGCGGAATGGGGAGCAGTACTTC
CASSRRNGEQYF
>TRBJ1-6|-|many|TRBV24-1
TGTGCCACCAGCCCAGTCTATAATTCACCCCTCCACTTT
CATSPVYNSPLHF
>TRBJ1-5|-|few|TRBV3-1
TGTGCCAGCAGCCAAGAGCCAGGCCAGTGGGGGCCCCAGCATTTT
CASSQEPGQWGPQHF
>TRBJ1-5|-|many|TRBV4-3
TGCGCCAGCAGCCAGTCGGGCAATCAGCCCCAGCATTTT
CASSQSGNQPQHF
>TRBJ1-3|-|-|TRBV11-2
TGTGCCAGCAGCTCAAGAATAACTGGAAACACCATATATTTT
CASSSRITGNTIYF